Listed here is a single T cell receptor (beta chain). CD8+ and CD4+ T cells taken from blood had their TCR beta sequenced. V was pared by 3 bases and J by 8 bases, with 10 bases between. The V gene's germline CDR1 is DFQATT and CDR2 SNEGSKA (reference sequence). CDR3 length: 11 residues. The sample originates from a study of CD8 T cells in Susac syndrome. RNA, at about 0.45 to 1 ug, was reverse transcribed with random hexamers. TCRdb redid the calling of the immunoSEQ multiplex PCR reads with MiXCR, one entry per CDR3 protein. The data contain approximately 200,000 distinct CDR3 sequences, more than 90% of them singletons.

This TCR derives from a human donor with multiple sclerosis. The rearrangement uses TRBV20-1 and TRBJ1-2; D not certain. Sequencing was done on a sample of CD4+ T cells from PBMCs. This chain's CDR3 is CSASGSMGYTF. As DNA, the CDR3 is TGCAGTGCTAGTGGTAGTATGGGCTACACCTTC.